This T cell receptor beta chain was retrieved from a study of shared clonotypes between healthy human individuals (dated by TCRdb to about 2020). For the study in its entirety: A couple of women and a few men aged 18 to 49 years were included in the cohort. For each donor, three plates each were used for CD4 naive and CD4 memory, two plates were used for CD8 naive, and one plate was used for CD8 memory. To estimate repertoire size and how much clonotype sharing occurs between individuals, the study deeply sequenced the blood TCR repertoires of five or six healthy adults. To increase sequencing depth and limit assay-specific biases, TCR repertoire library preparation and sequencing were carried out by different laboratories using diverse techniques. Leukapheresis yielded between about 0.9 and 9.5 billion PBMCs per donor. Summary of the overall study and its limitations: Only blood was sampled, and tissue TCR repertoires likely differ from those in blood. Rarefaction of sorted-subset datasets indicated incomplete sequencing despite the large sequencing depth. Because the study included only a small number of donors, the genetic and exposure-history diversity represented was limited. Naive subsets generally had larger estimated clonotype richness than memory subsets. About 4.5% of naive CD4, 3.5% of naive CD8, roughly 2.4% of memory CD4, and over 0.35% of memory CD8 clonotypes were shared across several donors. Higher generation probabilities were observed for clonotypes shared by all four sorted-subset donors than for non-shared clonotypes. Pairwise subsampling indicated that sequencing depth was expected to affect the degree of clonotype sharing among donors.

Measured from the cysteine to the phenylalanine, the CDR3 is 15 residues long. The only DNA kept is the CDR3, 45 bases in frame from the first base. From V the trimming removes 3 bases and from J it removes 6 bases, while the gene matches leave 9 bases of the junction unaccounted for. CDR1 and CDR2, looked up from the germline V gene, are MGHRA and YSYEKL. TCR CDR3 regions were amplified from genomic DNA by multiplex PCR using the deep immunoSEQ assay. Extracted genomic DNA from each cell subset was spread evenly across all wells of several immunoSEQ 96-well plates, with each plate serving as a replicate. For sorted subsets, approximately 190 ng of genomic DNA, equivalent to about 30,000 T cell genomes, went into each replicate PCR. Purified libraries were measured with a Qubit 3.0 fluorometer, size-checked on a Bioanalyzer 2100, and measured again with the KAPA Library Quantification kit. Every immunoSEQ 96-well plate was sequenced on a dedicated single-read 150-cycle Illumina NextSeq 550 flow cell. In the original analysis: Because the immunoSEQ output held only junctional sequences and lacked quality scores, the filtering could not match the filtering applied to full-length reads. Sequences were annotated with PyIR, a Python wrapper for IgBLAST v1.9, using IMGT germline references to assign V/J genes and CDR3. Reads were filtered out if the reads had weak V/J assignments (E-value above 1e-6), no CDR3, stop codons, out-of-frame junctions, or ambiguous translated residues. V3J clonotypes were defined as sequences sharing the same inferred V gene, J gene, and CDR3 amino acid sequence. Percentage overlap between repertoires was calculated by dividing the number of shared unique clonotypes by the size of the smaller repertoire. RTK rarefaction, the Chao1 estimator, and Recon v2.1 estimates of unobserved clonotypes were used to assess repertoire richness. Generation probabilities were computed with OLGA for all TCRbeta clonotypes obtained by the gDNA method from several donors. Drawn from immuneACCESS, this table holds only the in-frame rearrangements with V and J called that TCRdb kept. Clones are partly lost; checked studies trace under half to an unresolved V gene and leave the rest unexplained. That table gives V, J and clone size, and the DNA gave D and trimming. A total of fewer than 1.4 million clones appear in this sample, 75% to 85% of them only once. Clones ranked in the top ten supply 0.6% to 0.75% of the sample.

Donors were healthy HIV-negative adults with no recently reported acute infections or vaccinations. Every donor was a Caucasian adult living in Nashville, Tennessee, USA. Magnetic negative selection was used to enrich CD4+ T cells, after which naive cells were positively selected on CD45RA and the negative fraction became the memory subset. Blood was collected by leukapheresis, and PBMCs were isolated by Ficoll-Histopaque density gradient centrifugation and then cryopreserved in liquid nitrogen vapor phase. Analytical flow cytometry was used to check the purity and quantity of every magnetically sorted T cell population. Each sorted fraction had its genomic DNA isolated and then quantified by UV absorbance on a Nanodrop 2000c. About this clone: Its antigen is unknown. Base qualities are not at hand, and no much larger clone is one base apart.

Recombination connected TRBV4-1 to TRBJ2-3, with TRBD2 identical over 7 junction bases. This TCR came from a man aged 18 to 30 in good health. Some clones in this sample may be carry-over from other donors' samples. Sequencing used memory CD4+ T cells from PBMCs. The sample's cell subset or site label, decoded: CD45RA-negative fraction. The CDR3 region reads CASSHGGSPADTQYF. The bases read TGCGCCAGCAGCCACGGCGGGAGCCCCGCTGATACGCAGTATTTT.